This T cell receptor (beta chain) appears in the sequencing data of a study of human T cells and chemical hapten exposure. Germline V gives CDR1 LGHDT, CDR2 YNNKEL (reference sequence). V was clipped by 3 bases and J by 0 bases, with 12 bases between them. The CDR3 contains 16 residues. Time point here: pre-sensitization, week 0. The treatment is: therapeutic diphenylcyclopropenone sensitization with weekly scalp DPC. TCRdb reprocessed the RACE reads via MiXCR and lists one record per CDR3 protein. The sample consists of some 200,000 distinct CDR3 sequences, about 31% of them appearing once. This TCR derives from a woman in her 30s with alopecia areata. Some clones in this sample may be carry-over from other donors' samples. The sample here was whole blood, taken in connection with sensitization to the hapten diphenylcyclopropenone (DPC). The chain couples TRBV3-1 to TRBJ1-3, with no clear D. CDR3 nucleotide sequence: TGTGCCAGCAGCCAGCGGGCCCCTGGCTCTGGAAACACCATATATTTT. This sequence encodes CASSQRAPGSGNTIYF.